This passage covers 17 T cell receptor beta chains from one sample sequenced in a study of blood T cell repertoires in COVID-19. The protocol was immunoSEQ multiplex PCR, while the TCRdb copy is restricted to in-frame clones and leaves out a portion. Of 90,000 to 100,000 clones listed, roughly 89% are singletons. Sequenced input: peripheral blood. These receptors came from a man aged 70 or older with active or convalescent COVID-19.

The chain has TRBV5-1 and TRBJ2-5; 7 nucleotides line up with TRBD2. Looked up from germline, CDR1 is SGHRS and CDR2 is YFSETQ. Trimming cost V 0 bases and J 1 base; bases outside gene matches: 9. The CDR3 sequence is 17 residues long. The DNA of the CDR3 is TGCGCCAGCAGCTTGGGCCCGATGGGGGGGAGCCAAGAGACCCAGTACTTC. As protein: CASSLGPMGGSQETQYF. The full variable domain, in which reference TRBV5-1 and TRBJ2-5 provide the parts outside the CDR3, is KAGVTQTPRYLIKTRGQQVTLSCSPISGHRSVSWYQQTPGQGLQFLFEYFSETQRNKGNFPGRFSGRQFSNSRSEMNVSTLELGDSALYLCASSLGPMGGSQETQYFGPGTRLLVL.

The gene calls are TRBV7-2 and TRBJ2-1, with D perhaps matching TRBD2 (5 bases). Trimming cost V 1 base and J 1 base, with 8 bases left between them. There are 15 residues in the CDR3. CDR1 is SGHTA, CDR2 FQGNSA, per germline. The CDR3 region is CASSLVQRSYNEQFF. CDR3 bases: TGTGCCAGCAGCTTAGTCCAGCGGTCCTACAATGAGCAGTTCTTC.

The genes are TRBV28 and TRBJ1-6; D gene unclear. The ends were cut back, 5 bases at V and 6 bases at J, with 5 bases in the middle. The CDR3 has 12 residues. In germline, CDR1 is MDHEN, CDR2 SYDVKM. CDR3 nucleotides: TGTGCCAGCAGTGCGCCTAATTCACCCCTCCACTTT. The encoded protein is CASSAPNSPLHF. The complete variable domain, with remaining parts taken from reference TRBV28 and TRBJ1-6, reads DVKVTQSSRYLVKRTGEKVFLECVQDMDHENMFWYRQDPGLGLRLIYFSYDVKMKEKGDIPEGYSVSREKKERFSLILESASTNQTSMYLCASSAPNSPLHFGNGTRLTVT.

This rearrangement joins TRBV30 to TRBJ1-2, with D possibly TRBD1 on 6 matching bases. The CDR3 runs to 15 residues. V dropped 0 bases and J dropped 7 bases, with 18 bases sitting between them. Germline V lookup: CDR1 GTSNPN, CDR2 SVGIG (reference sequence). The CDR3 loop is CAWSVLRAGETGYTF. The CDR3 DNA reads TGTGCCTGGAGTGTACTCCGGGCAGGGGAGACTGGCTACACCTTC.

This sequence joins TRBV18 and TRBJ2-5; TRBD1 matches 8 bases. The CDR3 is 14 residues long. V trimming: 7 bases; J trimming: 3 bases; junction bases outside the gene matches: 7. Germline assignment: CDR1 KGHSH and CDR2 LQKENI. As DNA, the CDR3 is TGTGCCAGCTTAACGGGGACAGGAAAAGAGACCCAGTACTTC. Protein: CASLTGTGKETQYF. Complete variable domain (other parts from reference TRBV18 and TRBJ2-5): NAGVMQNPRHLVRRRGQEARLRCSPMKGHSHVYWYRQLPEEGLKFMVYLQKENIIDESGMPKERFSAEFPKEGPSILRIQQVVRGDSAAYFCASLTGTGKETQYFGPGTRLLVL.

This clone was observed once. The chain employs TRBV4-2 and TRBJ2-3, with a weak D call TRBD1 (6 bases). This CDR3 region has 16 residues. V lost 2 bases and J 4 bases, leaving 16 bases between the germline ends. CDR1 and CDR2 (germline): LGHNA, YNFKEQ. The chain's CDR3 is CASSQLHGGPADTQYF. The CDR3 region has the DNA TGTGCCAGCAGCCAACTTCATGGGGGCCCCGCAGATACGCAGTATTTT.

This chain joins TRBV9 and TRBJ2-7; 13 bases are a match to TRBD2. The CDR3 has 14 amino acids. Unmatched junction bases numbered 1, after V lost 3 bases and J lost 4 bases. Germline loops: CDR1 SGDLS, CDR2 YYNGEE. In nucleotides, the CDR3 is TGTGCCAGCAGCGAACTAGCGGGGGGGTACGAGCAGTACTTC. Protein: CASSELAGGYEQYF.

This clone came up a few times. V usage is TRBV7-3 and J usage is TRBJ1-6; D is ambiguous. Germline lookup yields CDR1 SGHTA and CDR2 FQGTGA. V was pared by 2 bases and J by 6 bases, with 8 bases between. The CDR3 covers 14 residues. The DNA for the CDR3 is TGTGCCAGCAGCTTATACAGCCCTAATTCACCCCTCCACTTT. It yields the protein CASSLYSPNSPLHF.

This rearrangement joins TRBV6-4 to TRBJ2-4, with 8 bases lining up with TRBD1. Germline V lookup: CDR1 MRHNA, CDR2 SNTAGT. After removal of 3 bases from V and 15 bases from J, the junction contained 4 bases not matched to a gene. This CDR3 is built from 11 residues. CDR3 sequence (DNA): TGTGCCAGCAGTGAACCGACAGGGGCGTACTTC. Amino acid sequence: CASSEPTGAYF.

This clone was recorded once. CDR3 nucleotides: TGTGCCAGCAGCCCGGGACAGGGACCTTCACCCCTCCACTTT. Protein: CASSPGQGPSPLHF. The gene calls are TRBV3-1 (or the pseudogene TRBV3-2) and TRBJ1-6, with 9 nucleotides matching TRBD1. With V trimmed by 4 bases and J by 9 bases, 4 bases remained unmatched. This CDR3 has 14 residues. Looked up from germline, CDR1 is LGHDT and CDR2 is YNNKEL (reference sequence).

The CDR3 nucleotides are TGTGCCAGCAGCGGAACGGGCCCACAGGGCGAGCAGTACTTC. Translated: CASSGTGPQGEQYF. The chain uses TRBV5-5 and TRBJ2-7, with D possibly being TRBD1 (6 bases). This CDR3 is 14 amino acids long. Trimming took off 4 bases at V and 6 bases at J, with 17 bases between the two ends. Germline CDR1 SGHKS, CDR2 YYEKEE (reference sequence).

The V and J genes are TRBV3-1 (or the pseudogene TRBV3-2) and TRBJ2-5; the D gene is possibly TRBD1 (6 bases). V shed 4 bases and J shed 3 bases, with 9 bases lying between them. The CDR3 is 13 residues long. Germline CDR1 LGHDT, CDR2 YNNKEL (reference sequence). CDR3 region: CASSRSGEETQYF. The CDR3, as DNA: TGTGCCAGCAGCCGGTCAGGGGAAGAGACCCAGTACTTC.

V and J are TRBV27 and TRBJ1-1; TRBD1 might be the D (5 bases). Trimming left V 1 base short and J 7 bases short, with 13 bases between. This CDR3 has 14 residues. Germline V gives CDR1 MNHEY, CDR2 SMNVEV (reference sequence). CDR3: CASSLFGQGGEAFF. In DNA form, the CDR3 reads TGTGCCAGCAGTTTATTCGGCCAGGGCGGTGAAGCTTTCTTT.

The V and J genes are TRBV12-3 or TRBV12-4 and TRBJ1-2; D is ambiguous. The CDR3 runs to 12 residues. V lost 5 bases to trimming and J lost 2 bases, with 6 bases between them. The chain's CDR3 is CASSLQNYGYTF. The CDR3 DNA reads TGTGCCAGCAGTCTACAGAACTATGGCTACACCTTC.

This clone was recorded once. This chain joins TRBV25-1 and TRBJ2-7, with TRBD2 matching over 7 bases. There are 17 residues in the CDR3. J was trimmed by 0 bases and V by 7 bases; bases with no gene match: 15. The germline gives CDR1 MGHDK, CDR2 SYGVNS. CDR3 DNA: TGTGCCAGCACTCCCAACCGGGGGGACGGCAGCTCCTACGAGCAGTACTTC. Its translation is CASTPNRGDGSSYEQYF.

This chain connects TRBV7-9 to TRBJ2-1; 13 bases map to TRBD2. In germline, CDR1 is SEHNR, CDR2 FQNEAQ (reference sequence). Losses at the gene ends were 7 bases for V and 0 bases for J; bases not matched to a gene: 12. The length of the CDR3 is 19 residues. CDR3 sequence (DNA): TGTGCCAGCAACCTTCGGACTAGCGGGGGCCGAAGCTCCTACAATGAGCAGTTCTTC. This translates into CASNLRTSGGRSSYNEQFF. Full variable domain (outside the CDR3, taken from reference TRBV7-9 and TRBJ2-1): DTGVSQNPRHKITKRGQNVTFRCDPISEHNRLYWYRQTLGQGPEFLTYFQNEAQLEKSRLLSDRFSAERPKGSFSTLEIQRTEQGDSAMYLCASNLRTSGGRSSYNEQFFGPGTRLTVL.

J is TRBJ1-5 and V is TRBV28; 8 bases agree with TRBD1. The V and J ends lost 2 bases and 0 bases, in that order; junction bases with no gene match: 6. In germline, CDR1 is MDHEN, CDR2 SYDVKM. The CDR3 totals 17 residues. The CDR3: CASSLRQGALSNQPQHF. The CDR3 bases are TGTGCCAGCAGTTTACGTCAGGGGGCGCTTAGCAATCAGCCCCAGCATTTT. The entire variable domain, with the rest obtained from reference TRBV28 and TRBJ1-5, is as follows: DVKVTQSSRYLVKRTGEKVFLECVQDMDHENMFWYRQDPGLGLRLIYFSYDVKMKEKGDIPEGYSVSREKKERFSLILESASTNQTSMYLCASSLRQGALSNQPQHFGDGTRLSIL.